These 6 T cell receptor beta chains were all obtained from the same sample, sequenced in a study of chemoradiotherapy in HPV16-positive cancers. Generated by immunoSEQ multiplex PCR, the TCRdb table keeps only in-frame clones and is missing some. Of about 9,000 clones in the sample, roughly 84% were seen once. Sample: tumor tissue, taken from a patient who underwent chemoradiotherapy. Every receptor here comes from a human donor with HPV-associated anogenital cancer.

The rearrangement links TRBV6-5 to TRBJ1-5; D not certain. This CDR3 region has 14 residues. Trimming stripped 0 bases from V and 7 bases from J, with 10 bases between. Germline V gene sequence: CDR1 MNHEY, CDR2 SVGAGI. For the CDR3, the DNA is TGTGCCAGCAGTTACTCCCATCTTTCCCAGCCCCAGCATTTT. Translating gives CASSYSHLSQPQHF.

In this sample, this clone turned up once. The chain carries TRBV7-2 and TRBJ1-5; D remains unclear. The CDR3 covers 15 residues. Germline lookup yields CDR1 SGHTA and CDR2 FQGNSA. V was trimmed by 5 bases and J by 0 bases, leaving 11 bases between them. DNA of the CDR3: TGTGCCAGCAGCCAAGGGCTGTCTAGCAATCAGCCCCAGCATTTT. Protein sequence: CASSQGLSSNQPQHF.

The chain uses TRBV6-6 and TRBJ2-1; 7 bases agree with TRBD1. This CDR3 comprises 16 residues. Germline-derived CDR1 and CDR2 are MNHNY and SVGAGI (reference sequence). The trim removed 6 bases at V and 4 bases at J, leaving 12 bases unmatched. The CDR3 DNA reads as TGTGCCAGCAGCCCCGTCACAGGGGCCCTTTACAATGAGCAGTTCTTC. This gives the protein CASSPVTGALYNEQFF.

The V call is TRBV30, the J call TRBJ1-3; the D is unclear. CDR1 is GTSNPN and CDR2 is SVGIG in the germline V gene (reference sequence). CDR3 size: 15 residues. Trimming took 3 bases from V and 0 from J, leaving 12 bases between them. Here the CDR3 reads CAWRVRGSSGNTIYF. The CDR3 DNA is TGTGCCTGGAGAGTCCGCGGGAGCTCTGGAAACACCATATATTTT.

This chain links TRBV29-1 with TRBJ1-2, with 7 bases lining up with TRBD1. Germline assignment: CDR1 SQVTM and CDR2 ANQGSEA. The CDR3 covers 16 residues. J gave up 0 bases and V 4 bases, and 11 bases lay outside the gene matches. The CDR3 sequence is CSVVGTARGANYGYTF. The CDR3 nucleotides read TGCAGCGTTGTAGGGACAGCGAGGGGGGCTAACTATGGCTACACCTTC.

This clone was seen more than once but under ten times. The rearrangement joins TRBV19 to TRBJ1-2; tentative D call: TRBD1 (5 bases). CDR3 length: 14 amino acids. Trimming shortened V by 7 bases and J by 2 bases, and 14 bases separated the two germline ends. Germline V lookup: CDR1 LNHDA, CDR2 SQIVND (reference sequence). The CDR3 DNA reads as TGTGCCAGTACCAACTGGGGGGGGAACTATGGCTACACCTTC. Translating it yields CASTNWGGNYGYTF. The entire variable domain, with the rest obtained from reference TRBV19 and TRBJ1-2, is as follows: DGGITQSPKYLFRKEGQNVTLSCEQNLNHDAMYWYRQDPGQGLRLIYYSQIVNDFQKGDIAEGYSVSREKKESFPLTVTSAQKNPTAFYLCASTNWGGNYGYTFGSGTRLTVV.